The count of the clone carrying this T cell receptor beta chain is one. Its target is not known. Libraries were prepared by immunoSEQ multiplex PCR; TCRdb keeps only in-frame clonotypes and omits some of them. Counted here are 84,000 or so clones, about 85% occurring once; the ten biggest clones make up around 0.78%. The sample belongs to a study of memory CD4+ T cells and cytomegalovirus serostatus. Study-wide results and caveats: Of under 200 reported CMV TCRbeta sequences, about 70 were found in memory CD4+ repertoires. Median bootstrapped AUC for CMV status was approximately 0.95 originally, approximately 0.93 US-trained.

Trimming took 5 bases from V and 3 from J, leaving 10 bases between them. This CDR3 has 13 amino acids. Looked up from germline, CDR1 is SGHAT and CDR2 is FQNNGV. The sort gate was single viable CD3+CD4+CD8-CD45RO+ cells for memory CD4+ T cells. CD4+ T cells were isolated by positive magnetic selection. The origin of this receptor is an adult in good health and CMV-seronegative. The chain is built from TRBV11-2 and TRBJ1-1, with D hard to call. Sequenced: memory CD4+ T cells from blood. CDR3 in amino acids: CASSRIGYTEAFF. As DNA, the CDR3 is TGTGCCAGCAGCAGGATTGGTTACACTGAAGCTTTCTTT.